The sequence of this TCR beta chain was determined in a study of T cells in Graves' hyperthyroidism and ophthalmopathy. From RNA transcripts, TCR beta CDR3 regions were amplified. The study used the HTBI primer set for a first-round RT-PCR of the TCR CDR3. Using its own MiXCR run on the multiplex PCR reads, TCRdb lists one record per CDR3 protein. The sample has 550,000 to 700,000 distinct CDR3 sequences; around 42% are singletons. CDR3 length: 19 residues. Germline lookup yields CDR1 SGDLS and CDR2 YYNGEE. After removal of 2 bases from V and 0 bases from J, the junction contained 10 bases not matched to a gene.

Sequenced input: peripheral blood or thyroid tissue (not recorded which). The rearrangement joins TRBV9 to TRBJ2-6; 8 bases match TRBD2. This clonotype was obtained from an adult woman with Graves' disease, either hyperthyroidism or ophthalmopathy (not recorded which). The DNA for the CDR3 is TGTGCCAGCAGCGTGTCGGGAGGGGAGCTCCCCTCTGGGGCCAACGTCCTGACTTTC. Translating gives CASSVSGGELPSGANVLTF.